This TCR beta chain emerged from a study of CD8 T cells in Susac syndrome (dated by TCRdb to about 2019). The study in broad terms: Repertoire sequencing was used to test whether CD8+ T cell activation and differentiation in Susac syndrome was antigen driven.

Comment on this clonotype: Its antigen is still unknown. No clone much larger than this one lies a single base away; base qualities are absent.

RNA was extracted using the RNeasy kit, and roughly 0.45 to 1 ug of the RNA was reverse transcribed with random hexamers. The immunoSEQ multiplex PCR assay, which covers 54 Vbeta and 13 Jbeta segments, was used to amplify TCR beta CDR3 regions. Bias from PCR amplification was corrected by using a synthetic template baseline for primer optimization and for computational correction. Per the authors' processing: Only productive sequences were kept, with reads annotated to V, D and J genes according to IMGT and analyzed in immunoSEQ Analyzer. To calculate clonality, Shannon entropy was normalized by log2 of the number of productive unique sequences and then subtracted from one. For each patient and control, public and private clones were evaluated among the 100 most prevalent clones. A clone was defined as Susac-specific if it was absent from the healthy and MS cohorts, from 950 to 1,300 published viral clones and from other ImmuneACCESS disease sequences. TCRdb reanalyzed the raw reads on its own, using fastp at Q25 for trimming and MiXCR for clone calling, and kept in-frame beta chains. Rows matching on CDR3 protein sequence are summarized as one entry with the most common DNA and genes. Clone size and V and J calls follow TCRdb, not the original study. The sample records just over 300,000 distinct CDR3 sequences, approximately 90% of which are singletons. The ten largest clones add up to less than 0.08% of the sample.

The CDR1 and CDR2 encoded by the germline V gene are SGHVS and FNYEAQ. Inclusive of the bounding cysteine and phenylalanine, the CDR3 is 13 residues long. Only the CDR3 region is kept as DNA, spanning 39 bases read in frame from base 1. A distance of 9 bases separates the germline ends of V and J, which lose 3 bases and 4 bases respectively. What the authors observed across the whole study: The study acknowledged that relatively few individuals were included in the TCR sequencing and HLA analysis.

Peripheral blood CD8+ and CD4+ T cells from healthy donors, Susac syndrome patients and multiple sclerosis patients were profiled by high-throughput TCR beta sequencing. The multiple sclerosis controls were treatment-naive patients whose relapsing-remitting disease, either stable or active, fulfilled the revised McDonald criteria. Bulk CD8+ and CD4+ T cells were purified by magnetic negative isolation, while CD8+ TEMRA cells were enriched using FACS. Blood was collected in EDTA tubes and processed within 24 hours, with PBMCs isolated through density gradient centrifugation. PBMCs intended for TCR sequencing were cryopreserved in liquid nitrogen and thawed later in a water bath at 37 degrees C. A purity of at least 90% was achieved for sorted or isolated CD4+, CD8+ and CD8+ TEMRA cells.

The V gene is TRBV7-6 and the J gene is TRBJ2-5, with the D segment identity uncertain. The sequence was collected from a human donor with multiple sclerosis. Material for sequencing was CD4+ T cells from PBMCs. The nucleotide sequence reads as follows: TGTGCCAGCAGCTTTAGTCCCGGAGAGACCCAGTACTTC. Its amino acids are CASSFSPGETQYF.